These T cell receptor beta chains were read from a single sample in a study of CD8 T cells in Susac syndrome. TCRdb reanalysed the immunoSEQ multiplex PCR reads using MiXCR and keeps one entry per CDR3 protein. The table lists about 140,000 distinct CDR3 sequences, roughly 94% of them singletons, with over 0.07% in the top ten. The sequencing input was CD4+ T cells from PBMCs. These receptors were collected from a human donor in good health. Both conserved end residues are part of each CDR3. The order of the fields is D gene, V gene, CDR3 length, J gene, clone size, CDR3 DNA, CDR3 protein. The D gene is left open where the match is weak. Clone size is given for some rows only: seen once, a few or many times, or a class if the clone is expanded.

TRBD2	TRBV9	14	TRBJ2-3	once	TGTGCCAGCAGCGCGACTAGCGGGCGAGATACGCAGTATTTT	CASSATSGRDTQYF
TRBD2	TRBV2	13	TRBJ2-3	once	TGTGCCAGCCGGACTAGGAGGACAGATACGCAGTATTTT	CASRTRRTDTQYF
.	TRBV12-3/TRBV12-4	16	TRBJ2-6	.	TGTGCCAGCAAGAGAGAAGGACGCTCTGGGGCCAACGTCCTGACTTTC	CASKREGRSGANVLTF
.	TRBV6-2/TRBV6-3	16	TRBJ2-7	.	TGTGCCAGCAGGCATAGATTCGGGACATTCTTACACGAGCAGTACTTC	CASRHRFGTFLHEQYF
TRBD2	TRBV5-6	15	TRBJ2-7	.	TGTGCCAGCAGCCAACCTGGACTAGCGGGCTACGAGCAGTACTTC	CASSQPGLAGYEQYF
TRBD1	TRBV7-9	14	TRBJ1-1	.	TGTGCCAGCAGCTTGGCAGGGGGCGGTGCTGAAGCTTTCTTT	CASSLAGGGAEAFF
.	TRBV5-1	13	TRBJ2-5	.	TGCGCCAGCAGCTTTACCAGGGCAGAGACCCAGTACTTC	CASSFTRAETQYF
TRBD2	TRBV2	15	TRBJ2-1	.	TGTGCCAGCACAGCGACTAGCGGGAGAACTGGTGAGCAGTTCTTC	CASTATSGRTGEQFF
.	TRBV27	17	TRBJ1-2	.	TGTGCCAGCAGTTTCTCCCCCGGATGGGGACGCAACTATGGCTACACCTTC	CASSFSPGWGRNYGYTF
TRBD1	TRBV2	17	TRBJ2-1	.	TGTGCCAGCATCCCCCACCCGGGACAGGGATCCTACAATGAGCAGTTCTTC	CASIPHPGQGSYNEQFF
TRBD1	TRBV27	18	TRBJ2-7	.	TGTGCCAGCAGTTTAAGGTCTGGGACAGACGGTACGTGGTACGAGCAGTACTTC	CASSLRSGTDGTWYEQYF
.	TRBV6-1	13	TRBJ2-2	.	TGTGCCAGCAGGTTGCGGGCCGCCGGGGAGCTGTTTTTT	CASRLRAAGELFF
.	TRBV5-4	16	TRBJ2-1	.	TGTGCCAGCAGCTTGGCCGGCAGGGAGTCCTACAATGAGCAGTTCTTC	CASSLAGRESYNEQFF
.	TRBV20-1	14	TRBJ1-1	.	TGCAGTGCTTTAGTCTGGAGGATCGGGACTGAAGCTTTCTTT	CSALVWRIGTEAFF
TRBD1	TRBV27	16	TRBJ2-7	.	TGTGCCAGCAGTTTAGGTACAGGGGCCTACTCCTACGAGCAGTACTTC	CASSLGTGAYSYEQYF
.	TRBV30	10	TRBJ2-5	.	TGTGCCTGGAGCCAAGAGACCCAGTACTTC	CAWSQETQYF
TRBD2	TRBV10-3	15	TRBJ2-7	.	TGTGCCATCAGCTCCAAGCGGGAGTTTAACGACGAGCAGTACTTC	CAISSKREFNDEQYF